The 27 T cell receptor beta chains below all came from one sample that was sequenced in a study of blood T cells in healthy people across ages. A J-beta primer mix and a sample-barcoded 5' primer were used in a second PCR of about 6 to 12 cycles. TCRdb ran MiXCR on the 5' RACE reads and lists one entry per CDR3 protein. This table has roughly 1.5 million distinct CDR3 sequences, about 42% appearing once. What was sequenced was blood. The receptors come from a woman aged 18-29 years in good health.

V is TRBV3-1 and J is TRBJ2-2; perhaps TRBD2 as D (6 bases). CDR1 and CDR2 from the germline V gene are LGHDT and YNNKEL (reference sequence). The CDR3 has 15 residues. V was cut by 4 bases and J by 4 bases, with 13 bases left in between. The CDR3 nucleotides read TGTGCCAGCAGCCGAAGTAGCGGCCCCACCGGGGAGCTGTTTTTT. Its protein is CASSRSSGPTGELFF.

The V call is TRBV6-5, the J call TRBJ1-1; D is possibly TRBD1 (5 bases). This CDR3 has 19 amino acids. CDR1 is MNHEY, CDR2 SVGAGI, per germline. Trimming removed 2 bases from V and 0 bases from J, with 22 bases in between. CDR3 region: CASSYTPLPFRGVNTEAFF. As DNA, the CDR3 is TGTGCCAGCAGTTACACCCCGTTACCGTTCCGAGGGGTGAACACTGAAGCTTTCTTT.

The genes are TRBV29-1 and TRBJ1-2; 9 bases match TRBD1. From germline, CDR1 is SQVTM and CDR2 ANQGSEA. This CDR3 comprises 11 residues. The J segment lost 10 bases and the V segment lost 8 bases, leaving 8 bases of the junction unmatched. This CDR3 is CSTATGGDYTF. The DNA of the CDR3 is TGCAGCACAGCTACAGGGGGCGACTACACCTTC.

This clonotype was detected a few times. The rearrangement joins TRBV7-2 to TRBJ2-5; either TRBD1 or TRBD2 may supply D (6 bases each). Trimming removed 2 bases from V and 3 bases from J, with 19 bases in between. The CDR3 has 17 amino acids. Germline lookup yields CDR1 SGHTA and CDR2 FQGNSA. CDR3 nucleotides: TGTGCCAGCAGCTTATCTCAAGGGGGGCGTACTGAAGAGACCCAGTACTTC. Translated: CASSLSQGGRTEETQYF.

This rearrangement joins TRBV29-1 to TRBJ2-7, with D tentatively TRBD1 (6 bases). In germline, CDR1 is SQVTM, CDR2 ANQGSEA. The CDR3 is made up of 13 amino acids. V lost 6 bases to trimming and J lost 1 base, with 13 bases between them. The CDR3 loop is CSVVLQGSYEQYF. CDR3 nucleotides: TGCAGCGTCGTACTACAGGGATCCTACGAGCAGTACTTC.

This clonotype came up many times. The gene calls are TRBV7-2 and TRBJ2-7, with a possible D match to TRBD2 (5 bases). The CDR3 extends over 17 amino acids. The V end lost 3 bases, the J end lost 0 bases, and 18 bases lay between the germline ends. The germline gives CDR1 SGHTA, CDR2 FQGNSA. The CDR3 loop reads CASSFLTGFRSSYEQYF. The CDR3 DNA follows: TGTGCCAGCAGCTTCCTCACGGGGTTTCGAAGCTCCTACGAGCAGTACTTC.

The V and J genes are TRBV6-2 or TRBV6-3 and TRBJ1-1; D ambiguous. The CDR3 has 13 amino acids. V was trimmed by 6 bases and J by 4 bases, leaving 12 bases between them. Germline CDR1 is MNHEY and CDR2 is SVGEGT. The CDR3 loop reads CASSMGWTTEAFF. CDR3 sequence (DNA): TGTGCCAGCAGCATGGGGTGGACCACTGAAGCTTTCTTT.

This clonotype was counted a few times. The chain uses TRBV27 and TRBJ2-3; perhaps TRBD2 as D (6 bases). Germline V lookup: CDR1 MNHEY, CDR2 SMNVEV (reference sequence). With 6 bases removed from V and 0 bases from J, the gap between germline ends came to 13 bases. CDR3 length: 15 residues. The CDR3: CASSPLGGSTDTQYF. The CDR3 region has the DNA TGTGCCAGCAGCCCGCTCGGAGGGAGCACAGATACGCAGTATTTT.

Remarks on this clonotype: A read error may produce the germline difference seen at one junction end. This chain links TRBV9 with TRBJ2-1, with TRBD2 identical over 13 bases. The germline V gene encodes CDR1 SGDLS and CDR2 YYNGEE. This CDR3 is built from 14 residues. DNA of the CDR3: TGTACCAGCAGGGGGACTAGCGGGGCCCTAGAGCAGTTCTTC. This sequence encodes CTSRGTSGALEQFF.

The sample holds one count of this clonotype. The chain recombines TRBV7-9 with TRBJ2-1; 9 nucleotides line up with TRBD2. The J segment lost 7 bases and the V segment lost 3 bases, leaving 7 bases of the junction unmatched. This CDR3 has 15 amino acids. CDR1 is SEHNR and CDR2 is FQNEAQ in the germline V gene (reference sequence). CDR3 region: CASSFLAGARNEQFF. CDR3 in DNA: TGTGCCAGCAGCTTCTTAGCGGGGGCGAGGAATGAGCAGTTCTTC.

This chain connects TRBV6-5 to TRBJ2-1; D may be TRBD1 or TRBD2 (6 bases each). CDR1 MNHEY and CDR2 SVGAGI come from the germline V gene. Trimming removed 5 bases from V and 5 bases from J, with 19 bases in between. The CDR3 runs 16 residues. The CDR3 DNA reads as TGTGCCAGCAGTCAGAAGTGGGGGGCCCCAAACAATGAGCAGTTCTTC. Its translation is CASSQKWGAPNNEQFF.

This clonotype turned up a few times. The chain links TRBV10-3 to TRBJ2-1; D unresolved. The length of the CDR3 is 12 residues. V lost 0 bases and J lost 4, with 1 base in between. CDR1 is ENHRY, CDR2 SYGVKD, per germline. CDR3 sequence reads: CAISESYNEQFF. CDR3 DNA sequence: TGTGCCATCAGTGAGTCGTACAATGAGCAGTTCTTC.

The sample holds a few counts of this clonotype. One end of the junction varies from germline; a read error may be responsible. The rearrangement links TRBV9 to TRBJ2-3; 9 positions agree with TRBD2. The CDR3 loop spans 15 amino acids. Germline CDR1 and CDR2: SGDLS and YYNGEE. CDR3 in DNA: TGTGCCAGCAGTGTTGCGGGGACTAGCACAGACACGCAGTATTTT. Residues: CASSVAGTSTDTQYF.

The chain joins TRBV7-2 to TRBJ2-2; D unresolved. V gave up 0 bases and J gave up 6 bases, with 8 bases separating them. This CDR3 is 14 amino acids long. Germline CDR1 is SGHTA and CDR2 is FQGNSA. The CDR3 is CASSLAASSGELFF. The CDR3 bases are TGTGCCAGCAGCTTAGCAGCTTCTTCCGGGGAGCTGTTTTTT.

The chain couples TRBV20-1 to TRBJ1-1, with D possibly matching TRBD1 (6 bases). Looked up from germline, CDR1 is DFQATT and CDR2 is SNEGSKA (reference sequence). This CDR3 contains 11 residues. This CDR3 reads CSGQMNTEAFF. DNA of the CDR3: TGCTCGGGACAAATGAACACTGAAGCTTTCTTT.

In regard to this clonotype: With only one base between it and a far larger clone, this is likely a read error. The chain uses TRBV6-2 or TRBV6-3 and TRBJ2-7; tentative D call: TRBD1 (5 bases). Germline V gives CDR1 MNHEY, CDR2 SVGEGT. The V end lost 10 bases, the J end lost 3 bases, and 13 bases lay between the germline ends. CDR3 length equals 12 residues. The CDR3 is CANSLDSYEQYF. The CDR3 DNA reads as TGTGCCAACAGCCTAGACAGCTACGAGCAGTACTTC.

The V and J genes are TRBV20-1 and TRBJ2-4; possible D gene TRBD2, 5 bases. Germline values: CDR1 DFQATT, CDR2 SNEGSKA (reference sequence). The CDR3 covers 12 residues. V lost 0 bases, J lost 13 bases, and 13 bases lay in between. CDR3 bases: TGCAGTGCTAGAGATCTGGTTAGGGAGCAGTACTTC. It is translated as CSARDLVREQYF.

This clonotype occurred once. The V call is TRBV20-1, the J call TRBJ2-5, with a possible D match to TRBD1 (6 bases). The DNA end is more similar to TRBJ2-7, so the J call may be wrong. The CDR3 extends over 15 amino acids. Germline assignment: CDR1 DFQATT and CDR2 SNEGSKA (reference sequence). CDR3: CSALESGQGYSEQYF. The DNA of the CDR3 is TGCAGTGCGCTTGAGAGTGGTCAGGGGTACTCCGAGCAGTACTTC.

To note about this clonotype: One end of the junction fails to match germline, which may point to a read error. The V gene is TRBV5-1, the J gene TRBJ2-5, with a weak D call TRBD2 (5 bases). This CDR3 has 12 residues. The V gene's germline CDR1 is SGHRS and CDR2 YFSETQ. The CDR3 spells CDSRRDQETQYF. The CDR3 DNA reads TGCGACAGCAGGCGGGACCAAGAGACCCAGTACTTC.

The chain joins TRBV6-2 or TRBV6-3 to TRBJ1-2; D is perhaps TRBD1 (5 bases). CDR3 length equals 16 residues. Trimming left V 4 bases short and J 4 bases short, with 19 bases between. The germline V gene has CDR1 MNHEY and CDR2 SVGEGT. The DNA for the CDR3 is TGTGCCAGCAGTTCAATGCGACTGACAGCCCCCTATGGCTACACCTTC. Translation: CASSSMRLTAPYGYTF.

The chain is built from TRBV27 and TRBJ2-3; 10 bases align to TRBD1. Germline assignment: CDR1 MNHEY and CDR2 SMNVEV (reference sequence). V dropped 6 bases and J dropped 2; count of bases not matched to a gene: 2. The CDR3 is 14 amino acids. The CDR3 sequence is CASRDRGFTDTQYF. CDR3 nucleotides: TGTGCCAGCAGGGACAGGGGGTTCACAGATACGCAGTATTTT.

In its sample, this clonotype was seen a few times. The rearrangement links TRBV7-2 to TRBJ1-2, with unresolved D. V gave up 5 bases and J gave up 4 bases, with 17 bases separating them. CDR3 size: 15 residues. CDR1 and CDR2 (germline): SGHTA, FQGNSA. The CDR3, as DNA: TGTGCCAGCAGCCTCTCCCGGGTGGGATTCTATGGCTACACCTTC. It translates to CASSLSRVGFYGYTF.

The chain employs TRBV30 and TRBJ2-3, with TRBD1 as a possible D gene (6 bases). Germline V gene lookup returns CDR1 GTSNPN and CDR2 SVGIG (reference sequence). CDR3 length: 12 residues. Here the CDR3 DNA reads TGTGCACTGGGACACTTCACAGATACGCAGTATTTT. It encodes CALGHFTDTQYF.

This clonotype was detected a few times. This CDR3 reads CASSFKSEAYEQYF. In nucleotides, the CDR3 is TGCGCCAGCAGCTTTAAGTCCGAGGCGTACGAGCAGTACTTC. The rearrangement links TRBV5-1 to TRBJ2-7, with D uncertain. CDR1 is SGHRS and CDR2 is YFSETQ in the germline V gene. The ends were cut back, 2 bases at V and 4 bases at J, with 13 bases in the middle. The CDR3 runs 14 residues. Based on the CDR3 plus reference TRBV5-1 and TRBJ2-7, the full variable domain is KAGVTQTPRYLIKTRGQQVTLSCSPISGHRSVSWYQQTPGQGLQFLFEYFSETQRNKGNFPGRFSGRQFSNSRSEMNVSTLELGDSALYLCASSFKSEAYEQYFGPGTRLTVT.

This clonotype was seen only a few times. This chain connects TRBV24-1 to TRBJ1-5; D is unresolved. Deletions cut 5 bases from V and 7 bases from J, with 11 bases between. This CDR3 has 13 amino acids. Per the germline V gene, CDR1 is KGHDR and CDR2 is SFDVKD. The CDR3 here is CATSVGSQQPQHF. CDR3 DNA sequence: TGTGCCACCAGTGTGGGCAGCCAGCAGCCCCAGCATTTT.

As for this clonotype: Compared with germline, one end of the junction differs, possibly owing to a read error. The genes are TRBV7-9 and TRBJ2-1; the D gene is possibly TRBD2 (5 bases). Per germline, CDR1 SEHNR and CDR2 FQNEAQ (reference sequence). CDR3 length equals 13 residues. The CDR3 is CASSVALSGEQFF. In DNA, the CDR3 is TGTGCCAGCAGCGTAGCGCTGAGTGGTGAGCAGTTCTTC. Combining the CDR3 with reference TRBV7-9 and TRBJ2-1 gives the whole variable domain DTGVSQNPRHKITKRGQNVTFRCDPISEHNRLYWYRQTLGQGPEFLTYFQNEAQLEKSRLLSDRFSAERPKGSFSTLEIQRTEQGDSAMYLCASSVALSGEQFFGPGTRLTVL.

This rearrangement joins TRBV12-3 or TRBV12-4 to TRBJ2-6; 8 nucleotides match TRBD1. This CDR3 region has 18 residues. V lost 4 bases, J lost 1 base, and 9 bases stayed unmatched. The CDR3 DNA reads TGTGCCAGCAGTTCCGGCACAGGGGGAGGTTCTGGGGCCAACGTCCTGACTTTC. Translating it yields CASSSGTGGGSGANVLTF.